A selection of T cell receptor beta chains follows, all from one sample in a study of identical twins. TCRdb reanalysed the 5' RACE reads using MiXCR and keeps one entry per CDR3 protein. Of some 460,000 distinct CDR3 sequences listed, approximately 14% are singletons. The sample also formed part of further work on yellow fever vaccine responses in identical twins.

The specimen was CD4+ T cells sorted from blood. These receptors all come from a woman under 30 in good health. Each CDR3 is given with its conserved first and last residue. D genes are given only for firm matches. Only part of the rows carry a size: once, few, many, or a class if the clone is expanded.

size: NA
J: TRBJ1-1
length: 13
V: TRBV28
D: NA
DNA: TGTGCCAGCAGTTTATCGAAGACTGTTGAAGCTTTCTTT
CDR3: CASSLSKTVEAFF

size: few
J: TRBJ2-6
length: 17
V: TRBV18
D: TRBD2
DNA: TGTGCCAGCTCACCGGTAGCGGGGGAATCTGGGGCCAACGTCCTGACTTTC
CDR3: CASSPVAGESGANVLTF

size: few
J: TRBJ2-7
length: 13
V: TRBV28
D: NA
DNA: TGTGCCAGCAGTTTATGGGCAGGGCGAGAGCAGTACTTC
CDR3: CASSLWAGREQYF

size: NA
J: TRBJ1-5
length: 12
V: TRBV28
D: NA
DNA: TGTGCCAGCAGTTTATACAATCAGCCCCAGCATTTT
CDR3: CASSLYNQPQHF

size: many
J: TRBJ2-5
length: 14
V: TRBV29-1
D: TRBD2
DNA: TGCAGCGTGGGCGGACTAGCGGGACAAGAGACCCAGTACTTC
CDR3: CSVGGLAGQETQYF

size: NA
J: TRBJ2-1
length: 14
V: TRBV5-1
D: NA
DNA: TGCGCCAGCACCCGGACAGTGACCTACAATGAGCAGTTCTTC
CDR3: CASTRTVTYNEQFF

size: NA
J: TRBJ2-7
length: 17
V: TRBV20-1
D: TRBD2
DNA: TGCAGTGCTAGGTACAGGGTTAGCGGGAGGATCTCCTACGAGCAGTACTTC
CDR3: CSARYRVSGRISYEQYF

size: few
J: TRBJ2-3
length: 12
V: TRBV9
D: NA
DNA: TGTGCCAGCAGCGTAGTTTCAGATACGCAGTATTTT
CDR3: CASSVVSDTQYF

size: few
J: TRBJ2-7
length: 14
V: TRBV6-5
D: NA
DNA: TGTGCCAGCAGTTACGGGGTCCAGTCATCCGAGCAGTACTTC
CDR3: CASSYGVQSSEQYF

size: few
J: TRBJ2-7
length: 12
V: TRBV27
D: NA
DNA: TGTGCCAGCAGGAAGGGGCCCTACGAGCAGTACTTC
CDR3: CASRKGPYEQYF

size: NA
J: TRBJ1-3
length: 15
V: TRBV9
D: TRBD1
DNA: TGTGCCAGCAGCGCGGACGGACAGGGCAGAAACACCATATATTTT
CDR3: CASSADGQGRNTIYF

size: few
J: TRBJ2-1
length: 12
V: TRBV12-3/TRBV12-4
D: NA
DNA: TGTGCCAGCAGCAACCATGGCATGGAGCAGTTCTTC
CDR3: CASSNHGMEQFF

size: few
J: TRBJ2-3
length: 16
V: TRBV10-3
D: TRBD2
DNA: TGTGCCATCAGTGGGCTTAGCGGGAGCTCTACAGATACGCAGTATTTT
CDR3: CAISGLSGSSTDTQYF

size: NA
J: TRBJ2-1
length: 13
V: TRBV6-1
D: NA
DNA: TGTGCCAGCACCAAACAGGGCGGTGGTGAGCAGTTCTTC
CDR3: CASTKQGGGEQFF

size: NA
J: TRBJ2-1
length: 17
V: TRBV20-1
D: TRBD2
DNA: TGCAGTGCTAGAGATACCCTTCGGCTAGCGGGGTACAATGAGCAGTTCTTC
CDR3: CSARDTLRLAGYNEQFF

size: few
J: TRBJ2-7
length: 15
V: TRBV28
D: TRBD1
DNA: TGTGCCAGCAGCCACGGGACAGGTGGTCCCTACGAGCAGTACTTC
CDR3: CASSHGTGGPYEQYF

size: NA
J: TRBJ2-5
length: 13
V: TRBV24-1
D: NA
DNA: TGTGCCACCAGTCAACCGGGGGAAGAGACCCAGTACTTC
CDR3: CATSQPGEETQYF

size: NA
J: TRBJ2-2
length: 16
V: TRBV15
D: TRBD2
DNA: TGTGCCACCAGCGGGGCTAGCGGACCGAACACCGGGGAGCTGTTTTTT
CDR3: CATSGASGPNTGELFF

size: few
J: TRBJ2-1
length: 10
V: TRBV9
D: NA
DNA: TGTGCCAGCAGCGGAGGGGGGCAGTTCTTC
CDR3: CASSGGGQFF

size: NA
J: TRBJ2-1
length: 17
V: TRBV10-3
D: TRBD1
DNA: TGTGCCATGGGGAAGGGACAGAGGTTCGTCTCGGACAATGAGCAGTTCTTC
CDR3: CAMGKGQRFVSDNEQFF

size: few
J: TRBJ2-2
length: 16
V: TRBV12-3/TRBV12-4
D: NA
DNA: TGTGCCAGCCAATCTGATCGGACGGTGGGCACCGGGGAGCTGTTTTTT
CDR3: CASQSDRTVGTGELFF

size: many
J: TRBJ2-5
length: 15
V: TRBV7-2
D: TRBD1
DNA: TGTGCCAGCAGCTTAAGGACAGGGGGTAGGGAGACCCAGTACTTC
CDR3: CASSLRTGGRETQYF

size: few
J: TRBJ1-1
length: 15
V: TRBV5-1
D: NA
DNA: TGCGCCAGCAGCCAAGCCCCGAGGGGAAACACTGAAGCTTTCTTT
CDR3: CASSQAPRGNTEAFF

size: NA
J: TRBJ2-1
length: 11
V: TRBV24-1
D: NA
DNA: TGTGCCACCAGTGAGGCTACTCAGGCGTTCTTC
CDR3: CATSEATQAFF

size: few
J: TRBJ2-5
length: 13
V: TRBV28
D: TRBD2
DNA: TGTGCCAGCAACCTAGCGGGAGGAGAGACCCAGTACTTC
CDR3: CASNLAGGETQYF

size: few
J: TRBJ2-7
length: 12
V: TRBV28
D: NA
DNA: TGTGCCAGCAGTTTACGAGATTACGAGCAGTACTTC
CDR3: CASSLRDYEQYF

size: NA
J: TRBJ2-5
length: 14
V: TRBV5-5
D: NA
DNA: TGTGCCAGCAGCTCCTTAGGAACACAAGAGACCCAGTACTTC
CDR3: CASSSLGTQETQYF

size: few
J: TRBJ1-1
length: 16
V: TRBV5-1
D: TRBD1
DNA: TGCGCCAGCAGCTTACGGACAGGGGGCGCGAACACTGAAGCTTTCTTT
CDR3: CASSLRTGGANTEAFF

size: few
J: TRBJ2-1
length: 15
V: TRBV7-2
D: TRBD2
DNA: TGTGCCAGCAGCCAGGAAGCGGGATCTAATCATGAGCAGTTCTTC
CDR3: CASSQEAGSNHEQFF

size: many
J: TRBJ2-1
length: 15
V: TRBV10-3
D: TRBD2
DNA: TGTGCCATCACCAATCTAGCGGGAGGTTCCAATGAGCAGTTCTTC
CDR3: CAITNLAGGSNEQFF

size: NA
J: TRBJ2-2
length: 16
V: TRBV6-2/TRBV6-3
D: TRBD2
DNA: TGTGCCAGCGCACAGCCGCTAGCGGGAGTATCAGGGGAGCTGTTTTTT
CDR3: CASAQPLAGVSGELFF

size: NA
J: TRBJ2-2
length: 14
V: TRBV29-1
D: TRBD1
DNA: TGCAGCGTGGCCGGGACAGCTTACACCGGGGAGCTGTTTTTT
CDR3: CSVAGTAYTGELFF

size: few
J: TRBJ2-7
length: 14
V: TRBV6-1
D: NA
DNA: TGTGCCAGCAGTCCTCCTTCGGGCGGCTACGAGCAGTACTTC
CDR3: CASSPPSGGYEQYF

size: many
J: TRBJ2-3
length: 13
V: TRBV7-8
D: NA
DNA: TGTGCCAGCAGCCCACCTAGGGCAGATACGCAGTATTTT
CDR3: CASSPPRADTQYF

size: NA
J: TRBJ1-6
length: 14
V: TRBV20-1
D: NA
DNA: TGCAGTGCAGCCCTACTGGGGGGTAATTCACCCCTCCACTTT
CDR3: CSAALLGGNSPLHF

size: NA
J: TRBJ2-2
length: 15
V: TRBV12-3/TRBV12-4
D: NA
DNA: TGTGCCAGCAGTAAAGTCAACTTGGGGGCCGGGGAGCTGTTTTTT
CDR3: CASSKVNLGAGELFF

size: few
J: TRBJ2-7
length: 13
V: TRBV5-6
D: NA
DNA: TGTGCCAGCAGCCGGAGTGCCATCTACGAGCAGTACTTC
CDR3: CASSRSAIYEQYF

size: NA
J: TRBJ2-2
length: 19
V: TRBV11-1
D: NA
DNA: TGTGCCAGCAGACAGACCGATAGGTCCCAGGTACCGAACACCGGGGAGCTGTTTTTT
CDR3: CASRQTDRSQVPNTGELFF

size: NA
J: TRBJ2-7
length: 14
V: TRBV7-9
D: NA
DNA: TGTGCCAGCAGCGAACCGGGGTTAGGCGACGAGCAGTACTTC
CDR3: CASSEPGLGDEQYF

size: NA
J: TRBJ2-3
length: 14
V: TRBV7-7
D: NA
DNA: TGTGCTAGCAGTGGGGCCGGGGGAGCAGATACGCAGTATTTT
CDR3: CASSGAGGADTQYF

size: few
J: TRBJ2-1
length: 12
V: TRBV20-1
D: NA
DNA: TGCAGTGCTAGACAGGGTTGGGATGAGCAGTTCTTC
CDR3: CSARQGWDEQFF

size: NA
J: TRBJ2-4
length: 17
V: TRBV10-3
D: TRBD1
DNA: TGTGCCATCAGTGAGCGGGACAGGGCTGAGGGCAAAAACATTCAGTACTTC
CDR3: CAISERDRAEGKNIQYF

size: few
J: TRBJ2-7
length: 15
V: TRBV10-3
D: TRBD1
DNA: TGTGCCATCAGGTCGGAGACAGGGGACTCCTACGAGCAGTACTTC
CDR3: CAIRSETGDSYEQYF

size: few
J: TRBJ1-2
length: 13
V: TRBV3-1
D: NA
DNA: TGTGCCAGCAGCCAAAGGGCAGGGGATGGCTACACCTTC
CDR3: CASSQRAGDGYTF

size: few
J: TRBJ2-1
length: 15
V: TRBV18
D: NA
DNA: TGTGCCAGCTCACCGACAGTCACGACATACAATGAGCAGTTCTTC
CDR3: CASSPTVTTYNEQFF

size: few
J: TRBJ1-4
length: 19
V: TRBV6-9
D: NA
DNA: TGTGCCAGCAGTAACTCCGACACCAGCCTCCCCCAGGAAAATGAAAAACTGTTTTTT
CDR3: CASSNSDTSLPQENEKLFF

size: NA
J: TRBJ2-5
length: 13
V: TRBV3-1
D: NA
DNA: TGTGCCAGCAGCCGGGCCGTGAGGGAGACCCAGTACTTC
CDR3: CASSRAVRETQYF

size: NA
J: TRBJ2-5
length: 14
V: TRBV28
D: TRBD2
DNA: TGTGCCAGCAGTCGAGCGGGGGGCGGGGAGACCCAGTACTTC
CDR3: CASSRAGGGETQYF

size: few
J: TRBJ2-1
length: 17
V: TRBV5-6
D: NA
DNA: TGTGCCAGCAGCTTACTACTTACAGGGAGCTCCTACAATGAGCAGTTCTTC
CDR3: CASSLLLTGSSYNEQFF

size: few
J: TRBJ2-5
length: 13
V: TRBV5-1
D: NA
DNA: TGCGCCAGCAGCTTCCACAGCCAAGAGACCCAGTACTTC
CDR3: CASSFHSQETQYF

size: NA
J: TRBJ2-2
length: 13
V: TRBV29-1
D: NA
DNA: TGCAGCGTTGACCAGGGCGACACCGGGGAGCTGTTTTTT
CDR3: CSVDQGDTGELFF

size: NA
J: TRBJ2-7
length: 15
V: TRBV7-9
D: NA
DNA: TGTGCCAGCAGCTTAGATCAGGGGCCGGCCTACGAGCAGTACTTC
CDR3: CASSLDQGPAYEQYF

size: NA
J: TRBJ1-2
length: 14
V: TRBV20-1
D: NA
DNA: TGCAGTGCTAGGGCGGGCAGGGACTTCTATGGCTACACCTTC
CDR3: CSARAGRDFYGYTF

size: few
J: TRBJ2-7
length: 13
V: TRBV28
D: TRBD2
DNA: TGTGCCAGCGGTCCTAGCGGGCAATACGAGCAGTACTTC
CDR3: CASGPSGQYEQYF

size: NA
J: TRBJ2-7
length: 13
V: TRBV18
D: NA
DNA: TGTGCCAGCTCACAAGGCGCTCTGGACGAGCAGTACTTC
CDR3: CASSQGALDEQYF